Following are 17 T cell receptor beta chains from one sample sequenced in a study of post-analysis software for immune sequencing data. For these receptors, no antigen is known. General observations from the study: Relative to controls, patients had 4 or 5 TRBV segments at higher frequency, with TRBV5-6, TRBV5-1 and TRBV20-1 among these.

Unique molecular identifiers were carried by the TCR beta cDNA libraries. MiXCR, run by TCRdb on the PCR reads, gives a single entry per CDR3 protein. Among 380,000 or so distinct CDR3 sequences, less than 40% were seen once, and the ten largest hold 13%. The sample taken for sequencing was blood. The receptor source for this set is a girl aged 5-17 years with multiple sclerosis.

CDR3 in DNA: TGTGCCAGCAGTGACAGGGACAGGGGCTTCTATGGCTACACCTTC. Translation: CASSDRDRGFYGYTF. This rearrangement joins TRBV27 to TRBJ1-2; 10 bases fit TRBD1. The J segment lost 4 bases and the V segment lost 5 bases, leaving 7 bases of the junction unmatched. Germline V gene lookup returns CDR1 MNHEY and CDR2 SMNVEV (reference sequence). The CDR3 totals 15 residues.

The chain uses TRBV7-9 and TRBJ2-7; 10 bases map to TRBD1. Judging by the DNA end, TRBJ2-5 fits better; the J call may be wrong. Germline-derived CDR1 and CDR2 are SEHNR and FQNEAQ (reference sequence). The CDR3 length is 17 residues. CDR3 region: CASSLARQGAKWETQYF. The CDR3 DNA sequence: TGTGCCAGCAGCTTAGCCCGACAGGGGGCAAAGTGGGAGACCCAGTACTTC.

The V gene is TRBV5-1, the J gene TRBJ1-6; 8 bases line up with TRBD1. The CDR3 is 22 residues long. V lost 4 bases and J lost 0; bases outside the gene matches: 21. The V gene's germline CDR1 is SGHRS and CDR2 YFSETQ. The CDR3: CASSINPPWTGLGDSYNSPLHF. The CDR3 DNA reads as TGCGCCAGCAGCATCAACCCACCCTGGACAGGGTTAGGGGACTCCTATAATTCACCCCTCCACTTT.

The J gene is TRBJ1-2, the V gene TRBV12-3 or TRBV12-4, with D perhaps matching TRBD1 (6 bases). CDR3 length: 17 residues. The V and J ends lost 2 bases and 3 bases respectively, with 19 bases between them. The CDR3 DNA follows: TGTGCCAGCAGTTTACTTTATTACAGGGCAGGGGACTATGGCTACACCTTC. Its translation: CASSLLYYRAGDYGYTF.

This chain joins TRBV7-3 and TRBJ2-2; D is perhaps TRBD1 (7 bases). Per the germline V gene, CDR1 is SGHTA and CDR2 is FQGTGA. The CDR3 totals 17 residues. With 1 base removed from V and 1 base from J, the gap between germline ends came to 13 bases. The CDR3 DNA follows: TGTGCCAGCAGCTTAATGCCAGGGGGGATGAACACCGGGGAGCTGTTTTTT. Translating it yields CASSLMPGGMNTGELFF.

This clonotype came up once. The chain has TRBV7-9 and TRBJ2-3, with D uncertain. The CDR3 runs 15 residues. The V gene lost 2 bases and the J gene lost 0 bases, with 9 bases spanning the gap. Germline CDR1 SEHNR, CDR2 FQNEAQ (reference sequence). CDR3 amino acids: CASSLQAPSTDTQYF. For the CDR3, the DNA is TGTGCCAGCAGCTTACAAGCGCCTAGCACAGATACGCAGTATTTT.

This sequence joins TRBV20-1 and TRBJ1-1; maybe TRBD1 (6 bases). The CDR3 has 13 residues. The V end lost 6 bases, the J end lost 8 bases, and 19 bases lay between the germline ends. Germline assignment: CDR1 DFQATT and CDR2 SNEGSKA (reference sequence). CDR3 coding DNA: TGCAGTGCCGCGCGGGGGGGCCGTGAGGAAGCTTTCTTT. Translated: CSAARGGREEAFF.

In its sample, this clonotype was seen a few times. The V gene is TRBV3-1, the J gene TRBJ2-7, with TRBD2 as a possible D gene (6 bases). Trimming removed 4 bases at V and 3 bases at J, with 16 bases between. This CDR3 contains 15 residues. Germline lookup yields CDR1 LGHDT and CDR2 YNNKEL (reference sequence). The CDR3 loop reads CASSLRTTPGYEQYF. Written as DNA, the CDR3 is TGTGCCAGCAGCCTCCGGACTACCCCGGGCTACGAGCAGTACTTC.

The CDR3 bases are TGCAGCGTGCGGACGGAGACCCAGTACTTC. Amino acids: CSVRTETQYF. The rearrangement uses TRBV29-1 and TRBJ2-5; D not resolved. The CDR3 totals 10 residues. V was shortened by 6 bases and J by 5 bases, with 7 bases between the two germline ends. In germline, CDR1 is SQVTM, CDR2 ANQGSEA.

The CDR3 DNA reads TGCAGCGTTGAGACTAACACCTACAATGAGCAGTTCTTC. It yields the protein CSVETNTYNEQFF. The rearrangement uses TRBV29-1 and TRBJ2-1; D is perhaps TRBD2 (5 bases). The CDR3 covers 13 residues. Germline CDR1 SQVTM, CDR2 ANQGSEA. The V end lost 3 bases, the J end lost 2 bases, and 8 bases lay between the germline ends.

This clonotype was seen a handful of times. V is TRBV6-1 and J is TRBJ2-5, with 9 nucleotides matching TRBD1. Unmatched junction bases numbered 14, after V lost 7 bases and J lost 5 bases. Germline-derived CDR1 and CDR2 are MNHNS and SASEGT. The CDR3 covers 16 residues. CDR3 amino acids: CASIQQGALRIETQYF. The CDR3 DNA sequence: TGTGCCAGCATTCAACAGGGGGCTCTACGCATTGAGACCCAGTACTTC.

In its sample, this clonotype was seen a few times. The chain joins TRBV4-2 to TRBJ1-2, with 7 bases fitting TRBD1. Per the germline V gene, CDR1 is LGHNA and CDR2 is YNFKEQ. The trim removed 0 bases at V and 8 bases at J, leaving 9 bases unmatched. This CDR3 is built from 15 residues. CDR3 region: CASSQDRRGQSGYTF. The CDR3 coding sequence is TGTGCCAGCAGCCAAGATCGGAGGGGGCAGAGCGGCTACACCTTC.

J is TRBJ1-2 and V is TRBV11-2, with D possibly being TRBD1 (6 bases). V lost 5 bases and J lost 3, with 10 bases in between. Germline loops: CDR1 SGHAT, CDR2 FQNNGV. The CDR3 is made up of 13 amino acids. The CDR3 here is CASSQQGDYGYTF. For the CDR3, the DNA is TGTGCCAGCAGCCAACAGGGTGACTATGGCTACACCTTC. The full variable domain, its missing parts supplied by reference TRBV11-2 and TRBJ1-2, is EAGVAQSPRYKIIEKRQSVAFWCNPISGHATLYWYQQILGQGPKLLIQFQNNGVVDDSQLPKDRFSAERLKGVDSTLKIQPAKLEDSAVYLCASSQQGDYGYTFGSGTRLTVV.

Only a few counts were recorded for this clonotype. V usage is TRBV5-1 and J usage is TRBJ2-1; D is perhaps TRBD1 (5 bases). Germline CDR1 and CDR2: SGHRS and YFSETQ. Trimming stripped 7 bases from V and 5 bases from J, with 10 bases between. The CDR3 runs to 12 residues. CDR3 residues: CASHKGNNEQFF. For the CDR3, the DNA is TGCGCCAGCCACAAGGGGAACAATGAGCAGTTCTTC. The complete variable domain, with remaining parts taken from reference TRBV5-1 and TRBJ2-1, reads KAGVTQTPRYLIKTRGQQVTLSCSPISGHRSVSWYQQTPGQGLQFLFEYFSETQRNKGNFPGRFSGRQFSNSRSEMNVSTLELGDSALYLCASHKGNNEQFFGPGTRLTVL.

The V call is TRBV7-2, the J call TRBJ1-2; no firm D call. The V gene's germline CDR1 is SGHTA and CDR2 FQGNSA. This CDR3 contains 11 residues. Trimming took 8 bases from V and 4 from J, leaving 8 bases between them. This CDR3 is CASSQSYGYTF. The CDR3 region has the DNA TGTGCCAGCTCACAGAGCTATGGCTACACCTTC.

With regard to this clonotype: One junction end does not reproduce the germline sequence, and a read error may be involved. This chain connects TRBV20-1 to TRBJ1-5; TRBD1 matches 8 bases. This CDR3 comprises 16 residues. Per germline, CDR1 DFQATT and CDR2 SNEGSKA (reference sequence). CDR3: CSARAPQGAGSQPQHF. DNA for the CDR3: TGCAGTGCGAGAGCCCCCCAGGGGGCTGGGAGTCAGCCCCAGCATTTT.

Only a few counts were recorded for this clonotype. V and J are TRBV27 and TRBJ1-6; D is perhaps TRBD1 (6 bases). Germline V gene data show CDR1 as MNHEY and CDR2 as SMNVEV (reference sequence). This CDR3 spans 18 amino acids. V was trimmed by 5 bases and J by 8 bases, leaving 25 bases between them. CDR3 sequence reads: CASSVLGGGPGSDSPLHF. In DNA form, the CDR3 reads TGTGCCAGCAGTGTCCTTGGTGGGGGGCCAGGGTCGGATTCACCCCTCCACTTT.